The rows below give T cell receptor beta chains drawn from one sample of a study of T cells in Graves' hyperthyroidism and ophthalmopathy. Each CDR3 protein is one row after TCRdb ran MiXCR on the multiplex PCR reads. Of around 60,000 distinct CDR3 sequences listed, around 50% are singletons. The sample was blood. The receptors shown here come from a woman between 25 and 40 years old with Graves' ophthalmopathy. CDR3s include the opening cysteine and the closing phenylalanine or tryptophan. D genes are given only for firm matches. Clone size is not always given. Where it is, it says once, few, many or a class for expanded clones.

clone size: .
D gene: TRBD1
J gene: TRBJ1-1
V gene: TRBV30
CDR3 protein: CAWSGRTGLTEAFF
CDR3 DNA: TGTGCCTGGAGTGGGCGGACAGGGCTCACTGAAGCTTTCTTT

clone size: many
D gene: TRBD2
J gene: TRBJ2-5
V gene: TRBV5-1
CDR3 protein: CASSIGLLAGLQETQYF
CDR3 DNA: TGCGCCAGCAGCATTGGGTTACTAGCGGGTCTTCAAGAGACCCAGTACTTC

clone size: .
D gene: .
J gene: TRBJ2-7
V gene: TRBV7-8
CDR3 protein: CASQDLQRSSYEQYF
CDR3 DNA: TGTGCCAGCCAAGACCTCCAGCGTAGCTCCTACGAGCAGTACTTC

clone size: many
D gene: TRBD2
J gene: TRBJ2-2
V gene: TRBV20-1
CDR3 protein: CSARDRLAGGAGELFF
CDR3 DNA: TGCAGTGCTAGAGATCGACTAGCGGGAGGCGCCGGGGAGCTGTTTTTT

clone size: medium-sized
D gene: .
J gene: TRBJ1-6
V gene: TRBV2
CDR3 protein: CASNLPPNSPLHF
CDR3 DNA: TGTGCCAGCAATTTGCCACCTAATTCACCCCTCCACTTT

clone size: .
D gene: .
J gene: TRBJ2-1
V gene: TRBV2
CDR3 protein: CASSGVGMFEQFF
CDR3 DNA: TGTGCCAGCAGTGGAGTAGGTATGTTTGAGCAGTTCTTC

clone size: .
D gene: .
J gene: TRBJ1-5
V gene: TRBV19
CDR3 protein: CVSSWEGSGNQPQHF
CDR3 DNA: TGTGTCAGTAGCTGGGAGGGATCGGGCAATCAACCCCAGCATTTT

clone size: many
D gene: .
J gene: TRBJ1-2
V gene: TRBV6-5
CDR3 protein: CASRNQDSGYGYTF
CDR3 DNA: TGTGCCAGCAGAAACCAGGACAGCGGCTATGGCTACACCTTC

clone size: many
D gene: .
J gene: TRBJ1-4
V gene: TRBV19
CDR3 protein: CASSDRAITREKLFF
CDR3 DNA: TGTGCCAGTAGTGATCGGGCTATCACGCGAGAAAAACTGTTTTTT

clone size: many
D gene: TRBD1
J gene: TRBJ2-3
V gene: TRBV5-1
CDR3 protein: CASSFPTGTGGSDTQYF
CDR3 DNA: TGCGCCAGCAGCTTTCCCACTGGGACAGGGGGCTCAGATACGCAGTATTTT

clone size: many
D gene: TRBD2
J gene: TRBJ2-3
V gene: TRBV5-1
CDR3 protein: CASSAGLAGGGADTQYF
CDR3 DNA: TGCGCCAGCAGCGCCGGACTAGCGGGAGGCGGCGCAGATACGCAGTATTTT

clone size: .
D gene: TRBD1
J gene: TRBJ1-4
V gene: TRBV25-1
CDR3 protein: CASNRGNKKLFF
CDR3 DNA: TGTGCCAGCAACAGGGGGAATAAAAAACTGTTTTTT

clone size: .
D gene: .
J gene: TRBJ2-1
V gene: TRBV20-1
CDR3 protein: CGVERGNEQFF
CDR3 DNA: TGCGGTGTTGAACGGGGGAATGAGCAGTTCTTC

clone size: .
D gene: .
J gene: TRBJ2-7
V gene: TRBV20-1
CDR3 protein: CSANWDYEQYF
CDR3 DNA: TGCAGTGCCAACTGGGACTACGAGCAGTACTTC

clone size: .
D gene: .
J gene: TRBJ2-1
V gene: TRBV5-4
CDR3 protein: CASSLGGRVSGNNEQFF
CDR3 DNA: TGTGCCAGCAGCTTGGGTGGACGGGTATCTGGAAACAATGAGCAGTTCTTC

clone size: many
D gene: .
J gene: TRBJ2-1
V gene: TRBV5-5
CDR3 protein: CASSSTGYEQFF
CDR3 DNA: TGTGCCAGCAGCTCGACAGGCTATGAGCAGTTCTTC

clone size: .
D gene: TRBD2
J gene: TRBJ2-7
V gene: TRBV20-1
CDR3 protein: CSAGLAGGKGRYEQYF
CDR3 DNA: TGCAGTGCTGGTTTAGCGGGGGGGAAAGGAAGGTACGAGCAGTACTTC

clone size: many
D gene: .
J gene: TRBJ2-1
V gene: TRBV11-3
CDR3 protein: CASSSRRQYNEQFF
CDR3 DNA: TGTGCCAGCAGCTCCCGAAGACAGTACAATGAGCAGTTCTTC

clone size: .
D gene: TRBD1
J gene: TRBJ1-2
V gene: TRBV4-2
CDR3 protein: CASRPGQGDGYTF
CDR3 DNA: TGTGCCAGCAGGCCGGGACAGGGGGATGGCTACACCTTC

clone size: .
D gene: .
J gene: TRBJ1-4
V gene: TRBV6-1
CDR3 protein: CASTPAPHTNEKLFF
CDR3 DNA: TGTGCCAGCACCCCAGCTCCACATACTAATGAAAAACTGTTTTTT

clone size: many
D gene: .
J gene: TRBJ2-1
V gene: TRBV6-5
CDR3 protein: CASSYIESSYNEQFF
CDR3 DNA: TGTGCCAGCAGTTACATAGAGAGCTCCTACAATGAGCAGTTCTTC

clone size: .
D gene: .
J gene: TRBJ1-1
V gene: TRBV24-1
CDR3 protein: CATSDLQGVRAFF
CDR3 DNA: TGTGCCACCAGTGATTTGCAGGGCGTGCGGGCTTTCTTT

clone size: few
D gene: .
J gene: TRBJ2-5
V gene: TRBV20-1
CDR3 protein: CSVSSRSLAETQYF
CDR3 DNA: TGCAGTGTGTCTAGTAGGAGTTTGGCGGAGACCCAGTACTTC

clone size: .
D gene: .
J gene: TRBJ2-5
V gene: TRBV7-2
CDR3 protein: CASSLGSETQYF
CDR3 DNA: TGTGCCAGCAGCTTAGGCTCAGAGACCCAGTACTTC

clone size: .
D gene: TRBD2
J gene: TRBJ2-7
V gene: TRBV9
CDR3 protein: CASSLGLAAGAYEQYF
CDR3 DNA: TGTGCCAGCAGCTTAGGACTAGCGGCAGGAGCCTACGAGCAGTACTTC

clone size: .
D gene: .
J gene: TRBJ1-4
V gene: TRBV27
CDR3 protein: CASSLFSGVGKKLFF
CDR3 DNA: TGTGCCAGCAGTTTATTTTCCGGGGTTGGAAAAAAACTGTTTTTT

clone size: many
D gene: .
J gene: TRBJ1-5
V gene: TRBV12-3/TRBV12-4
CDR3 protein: CASSVQGRNQPQHF
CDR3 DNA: TGTGCCAGCAGCGTACAGGGTCGGAATCAGCCCCAGCATTTT

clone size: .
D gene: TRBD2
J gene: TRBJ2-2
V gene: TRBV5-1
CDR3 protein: CASRETVGTKNTGELFF
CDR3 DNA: TGCGCCAGCAGAGAGACAGTTGGGACTAAGAACACCGGGGAGCTGTTTTTT

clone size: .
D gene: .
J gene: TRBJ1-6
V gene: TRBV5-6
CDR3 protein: CASSLEGRGSFNSPLHF
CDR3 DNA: TGTGCCAGCAGCTTGGAAGGAAGGGGCAGCTTTAATTCACCCCTCCACTTT

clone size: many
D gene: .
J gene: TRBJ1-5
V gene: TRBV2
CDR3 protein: CASSEMGNQPQHF
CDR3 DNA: TGTGCCAGCAGTGAAATGGGGAATCAGCCCCAGCATTTT

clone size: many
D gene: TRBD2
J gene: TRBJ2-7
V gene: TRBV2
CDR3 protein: CASRPTSGGYEQYF
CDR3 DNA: TGTGCCAGCAGGCCGACTAGCGGGGGCTACGAGCAGTACTTC

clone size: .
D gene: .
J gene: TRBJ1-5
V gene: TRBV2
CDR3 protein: CASRTRQGNEKLFFGSGTQHF
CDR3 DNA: .

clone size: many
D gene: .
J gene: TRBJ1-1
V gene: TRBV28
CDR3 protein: CAIAPSSNTEAFF
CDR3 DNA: TGTGCCATCGCGCCTTCAAGTAACACTGAAGCTTTCTTT

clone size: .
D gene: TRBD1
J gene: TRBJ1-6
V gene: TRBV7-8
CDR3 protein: CASSARGDSGSPLHF
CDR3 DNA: TGTGCCAGCAGCGCACGGGGGGACAGCGGTTCACCCCTCCACTTT

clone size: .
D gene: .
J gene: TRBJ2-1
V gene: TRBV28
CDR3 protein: CASSRLEEGGFF
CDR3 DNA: TGTGCCAGCAGCCGCCTCGAGGAGGGAGGGTTCTTC

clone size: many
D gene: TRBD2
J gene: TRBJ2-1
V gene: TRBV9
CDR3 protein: CASSLRTSLDEQFF
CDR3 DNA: TGTGCCAGCAGTCTCCGGACTAGCCTGGATGAGCAGTTCTTC

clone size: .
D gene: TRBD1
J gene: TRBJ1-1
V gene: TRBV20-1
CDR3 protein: CSARGFQGAGAFF
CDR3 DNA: TGCAGTGCTAGAGGTTTTCAGGGGGCTGGAGCTTTCTTT

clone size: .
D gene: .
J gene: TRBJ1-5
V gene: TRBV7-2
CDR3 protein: CASSFRLAGALEHF
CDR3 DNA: TGTGCCAGCAGCTTCCGACTAGCGGGAGCGCTTGAGCATTTT

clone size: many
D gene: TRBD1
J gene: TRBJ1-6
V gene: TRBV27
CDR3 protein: CASSQDRGLFPTPLHF
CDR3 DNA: TGTGCCAGCAGTCAAGACAGGGGCTTGTTTCCTACACCCCTCCACTTT

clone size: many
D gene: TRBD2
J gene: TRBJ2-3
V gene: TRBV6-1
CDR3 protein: CASSEEAGGTDTQYF
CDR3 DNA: TGTGCCAGCAGTGAAGAAGCGGGAGGCACAGATACGCAGTATTTT

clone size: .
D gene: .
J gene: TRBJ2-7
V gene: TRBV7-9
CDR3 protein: CASSFDWAGVSYEQYF
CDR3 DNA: TGTGCCAGCAGCTTTGATTGGGCAGGGGTTTCCTACGAGCAGTACTTC

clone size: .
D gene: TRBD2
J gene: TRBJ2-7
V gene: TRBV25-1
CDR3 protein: CASSPGLAGDEQYF
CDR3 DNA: TGTGCCAGCAGCCCCGGCCTAGCGGGAGACGAGCAGTACTTC

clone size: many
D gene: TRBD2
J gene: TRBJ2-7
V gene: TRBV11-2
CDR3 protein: CASSPLAGGVQYF
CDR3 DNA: TGTGCCAGCAGCCCACTAGCGGGAGGGGTTCAGTACTTC

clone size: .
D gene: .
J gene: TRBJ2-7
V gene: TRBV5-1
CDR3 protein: CASSYRLLDEQYF
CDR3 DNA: TGCGCCAGCAGCTACAGGCTTTTGGACGAGCAGTACTTC

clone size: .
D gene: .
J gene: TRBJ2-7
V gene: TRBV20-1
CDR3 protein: CSASGWANEQYF
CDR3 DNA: TGCAGTGCTAGTGGGTGGGCCAACGAGCAGTACTTC

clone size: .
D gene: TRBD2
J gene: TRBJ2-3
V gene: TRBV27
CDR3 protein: CASSSGSGLDTQYF
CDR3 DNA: TGTGCCAGCAGTAGCGGGAGTGGTTTAGATACGCAGTATTTT

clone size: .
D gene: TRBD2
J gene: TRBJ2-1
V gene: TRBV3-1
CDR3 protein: CASSQDWRGVHEQFF
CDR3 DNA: TGTGCCAGCAGCCAAGATTGGCGGGGGGTCCATGAGCAGTTCTTC

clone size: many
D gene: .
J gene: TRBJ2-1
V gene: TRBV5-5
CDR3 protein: CASSLAQGRYNEQFF
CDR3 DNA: TGTGCCAGCAGCTTGGCCCAGGGGCGATACAATGAGCAGTTCTTC

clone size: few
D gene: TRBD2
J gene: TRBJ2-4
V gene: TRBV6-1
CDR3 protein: CASRGLAGLAKNIQYF
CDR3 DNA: TGTGCCAGCAGAGGACTAGCGGGACTAGCCAAAAACATTCAGTACTTC

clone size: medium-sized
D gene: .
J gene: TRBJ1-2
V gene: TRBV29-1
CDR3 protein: CSPYNVGDGYTF
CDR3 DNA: TGCAGCCCTTACAACGTTGGGGATGGCTACACCTTC